What follows are 8 T cell receptor beta chains derived from one specimen sequenced in a study of T cells in women clearing cervical HPV infection. Produced via immunoSEQ multiplex PCR; TCRdb's table is partial and in-frame only. Its listing shows some 20,000 clones. Sequencing was carried out using blood buffy coat. These TCRs come from a woman aged 18-70 years with a cervical HPV16 infection that either progressed to CIN3+ or cleared (not recorded which).

In regard to this clone: The CDR3 end lies 3 residues beyond the end of the read and is filled in from the germline J gene. The rearrangement links TRBV2 to TRBJ1-2; TRBD1 might be the D (5 bases). Germline V lookup: CDR1 SNHLY, CDR2 FYNNEI. The CDR3 spans 17 residues. The CDR3 sequence is CASSVKGTSGSTDTYTF. The sequenced CDR3 bases are TGTGCCAGCAGTGTAAAGGGGACTAGCGGTAGCACAGATACC.

A word on this clone: The missing CDR3 end, 3 residues past where the read stops, is filled in from the germline J gene. The J gene is TRBJ1-2, the V gene TRBV7-9; no clear D. CDR3 length equals 12 residues. Trimming shortened V by 1 base and J by 6 bases, and 6 bases separated the two germline ends. Germline-derived CDR1 and CDR2 are SEHNR and FQNEAQ (reference sequence). Here the CDR3 reads CASSLGTDGYTF. The part of the CDR3 DNA that was read is TGTGCCAGCAGCTTAGGTACAGATGGC.

Regarding this clone: The DNA ends 3 residues before the CDR3 does, and the rest of the CDR3 is filled in from the germline J gene. V and J are TRBV2 and TRBJ2-5, with 7 positions matching TRBD2. The V segment lost 4 bases and the J segment 5 bases; nucleotides outside the gene matches: 4. Germline V CDR1 and CDR2: SNHLY, FYNNEI. There are 13 residues in the CDR3. CDR3 DNA (partial): TGTGCCAGCAGTGTTACCGGGGGGGAGACC. This translates into CASSVTGGET. The full CDR3 protein is CASSVTGGETQYF.

On this clone: Coverage ceases 3 residues before the CDR3 finishes, and the germline J gene fills in the end. This chain connects TRBV7-9 to TRBJ2-5; possibly TRBD2 for D (6 bases). Per germline, CDR1 SEHNR and CDR2 FQNEAQ (reference sequence). The CDR3 runs to 15 residues. V was trimmed by 1 base and J by 2 bases, leaving 11 bases between them. The sequenced CDR3 bases are TGTGCCAGCAGCTTAGGTAGCGGAAATCAAGAGACC. This translates into CASSLGSGNQET. In full, the CDR3 is CASSLGSGNQETQYF.

In regard to this clone: The read halts 3 residues ahead of the CDR3 end, with the missing end drawn from the germline J gene. V is TRBV7-3 and J is TRBJ2-2; 7 nucleotides match TRBD2. CDR1 and CDR2 (germline): SGHTA, FQGTGA. V was pared by 6 bases and J by 4 bases, with 5 bases of the junction left unmatched. The CDR3 consists of 14 residues. The DNA read from the CDR3 is TGTGCCAGCAGTCAGCGGGGAGGCACCGGGGAG. Translated: CASSQRGGTGE. The CDR3 in full is CASSQRGGTGELFF.

Concerning this clone: The read stops 3 residues short of the end of the CDR3; the missing end is completed from the germline J gene. This rearrangement joins TRBV4-1 to TRBJ1-2, with TRBD1 matching 8 bases. After removal of 1 base from V and 6 bases from J, the junction contained 13 bases not matched to a gene. CDR3 size: 17 residues. The germline V gene has CDR1 MGHRA and CDR2 YSYEKL. The CDR3 reads CASSQGGFGQGLHGYTF. The CDR3 DNA, read in part, is TGCGCCAGCAGCCAAGGGGGGTTTGGACAGGGATTGCATGGC.

The DNA read from the CDR3 is TGTGCCTGGAGTGGCTGGAGCGGCACTGAA. Its translation is CAWSGWSGTE. The whole CDR3 protein reads CAWSGWSGTEAFF. The V and J genes are TRBV30 and TRBJ1-1, with no clear D. The read ends 3 residues early relative to the CDR3; the germline J gene fills the gap. Germline assignment: CDR1 GTSNPN and CDR2 SVGIG (reference sequence). V dropped 1 base and J dropped 4 bases, with 10 bases sitting between them. The CDR3 extends over 13 amino acids.

To note about this clone: The read ends 3 residues shy of where the CDR3 ends; the end is completed using the germline J gene. This rearrangement joins TRBV7-9 to TRBJ1-2; D unresolved. V was shortened by 5 bases and J by 4 bases, with 14 bases between the two germline ends. The germline V gene encodes CDR1 SEHNR and CDR2 FQNEAQ (reference sequence). There are 14 residues in the CDR3. CDR3 sequence: CASSGWQALYGYTF. CDR3 bases read: TGTGCCAGCAGCGGGTGGCAGGCTCTCTATGGC.